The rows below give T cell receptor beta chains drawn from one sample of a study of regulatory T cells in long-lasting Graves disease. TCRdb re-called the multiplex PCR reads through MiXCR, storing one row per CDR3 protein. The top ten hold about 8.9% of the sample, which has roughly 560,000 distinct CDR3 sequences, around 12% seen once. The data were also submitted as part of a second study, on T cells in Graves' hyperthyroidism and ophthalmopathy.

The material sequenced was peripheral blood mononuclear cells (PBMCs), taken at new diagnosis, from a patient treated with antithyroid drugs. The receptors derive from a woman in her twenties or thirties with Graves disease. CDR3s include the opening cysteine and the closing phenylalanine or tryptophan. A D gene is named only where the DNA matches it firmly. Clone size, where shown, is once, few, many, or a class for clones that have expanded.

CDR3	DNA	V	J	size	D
CASSYSTVSYEQYF	TGTGCCAGCAGTTACTCGACGGTCTCCTACGAGCAGTACTTC	TRBV6-5	TRBJ2-7	many	-
CATINSLGELFF	TGTGCCACCATAAATAGCCTCGGGGAGCTGTTTTTT	TRBV11-2	TRBJ2-2	many	-
CATSDSGTGARGSSYNEQFF	TGTGCCACCAGTGATTCCGGGACAGGGGCTCGCGGGAGCTCCTACAATGAGCAGTTCTTC	TRBV24-1	TRBJ2-1	many	TRBD1
CASSPRAPHSGANVLTF	TGTGCCAGCAGCCCCCGGGCGCCCCACTCTGGGGCCAACGTCCTGACTTTC	TRBV13	TRBJ2-6	-	-
CASSWGLAGEGDEQFF	TGTGCCAGTAGTTGGGGACTAGCGGGAGAGGGGGATGAGCAGTTCTTC	TRBV19	TRBJ2-1	-	TRBD2
CASSPRVGGVVTDTQYF	TGTGCCAGCAGCCCCCGGGTCGGGGGGGTGGTCACAGATACGCAGTATTTT	TRBV28	TRBJ2-3	many	TRBD2
CASSERESNEQFF	TGTGCCAGCAGTGAAAGGGAGAGCAATGAGCAGTTCTTC	TRBV2	TRBJ2-1	many	-
CASSQDTGGFQETQYF	TGTGCCAGCAGCCAAGATACAGGGGGATTCCAAGAGACCCAGTACTTC	TRBV14	TRBJ2-5	-	TRBD1
CASSIIQGAGNEQFF	TGTGCCAGTAGTATAATTCAGGGGGCGGGTAATGAGCAGTTCTTC	TRBV19	TRBJ2-1	few	TRBD1
CASSLTGLAGDTQYF	TGTGCCAGCAGCTTAACGGGACTAGCGGGAGATACGCAGTATTTT	TRBV7-3	TRBJ2-3	many	TRBD2
CSAATLGLGRFF	TGCAGTGCCGCGACATTGGGACTAGGGCGGTTCTTC	TRBV20-1	TRBJ2-1	many	TRBD2
CASSRDTIQAFF	TGTGCCAGCAGCCGGGACACCATCCAAGCTTTCTTT	TRBV7-9	TRBJ1-1	-	-
CASSGGTGPDTQYF	TGTGCCAGCAGTGGGGGGACAGGGCCAGATACGCAGTATTTT	TRBV2	TRBJ2-3	-	TRBD1
CASSRGTALKETQYF	TGCGCCAGCAGCCGTGGGACAGCACTGAAAGAGACCCAGTACTTC	TRBV4-1	TRBJ2-5	many	TRBD1
CASSPTAAKNIQYF	TGTGCCAGCAGCCCCACAGCAGCCAAAAACATTCAGTACTTC	TRBV5-4	TRBJ2-4	many	-
CASTGGRNRGETQYF	TGTGCCAGCACCGGAGGACGGAACCGGGGAGAGACCCAGTACTTC	TRBV2	TRBJ2-5	many	-
CASSYSDIDRGETQYF	TGTGCCAGCAGTTACTCGGACATCGACAGGGGGGAGACCCAGTACTTC	TRBV6-6	TRBJ2-5	many	TRBD1
CASSPWEGYTF	TGTGCCAGCAGCCCCTGGGAGGGCTACACCTTC	TRBV7-9	TRBJ1-2	-	-
CASSRAWVGNTIYF	TGTGCCAGCTCCAGGGCATGGGTGGGAAACACCATATATTTT	TRBV12-3/TRBV12-4	TRBJ1-3	many	-
CASSIGGDLYYEQYF	TGTGCCAGTAGTATCGGTGGGGATCTTTACTACGAGCAGTACTTC	TRBV19	TRBJ2-7	many	-
CAISFTVEGAYEQYF	TGTGCCATCAGTTTTACGGTAGAGGGGGCCTACGAGCAGTACTTC	TRBV10-3	TRBJ2-7	many	-
CASRLTSGRLGQYF	TGTGCCAGCAGATTGACTAGCGGGAGGCTCGGGCAGTACTTC	TRBV6-2/TRBV6-3	TRBJ2-7	many	TRBD2
CASRGTGFYGYTF	TGTGCCAGCAGGGGGACAGGGTTCTATGGCTACACCTTC	TRBV5-5	TRBJ1-2	-	TRBD1
CSARTGGKFGYTF	TGCAGTGCTAGGACAGGGGGAAAGTTTGGCTACACCTTC	TRBV20-1	TRBJ1-2	few	TRBD1
CASRTQGPLAKNIQYF	TGTGCCAGTAGGACCCAGGGGCCATTAGCCAAAAACATTCAGTACTTC	TRBV28	TRBJ2-4	-	-
CSSGRETQYF	TGCAGTTCCGGACGAGAGACCCAGTACTTC	TRBV20-1	TRBJ2-5	many	-
CASSPSPAGVVNEQFF	TGTGCCAGCAGCCCAAGCCCAGCGGGAGTCGTCAATGAGCAGTTCTTC	TRBV7-3	TRBJ2-1	few	TRBD2
CAWTYGTLSYEQYF	TGTGCCTGGACTTACGGGACCCTGTCCTACGAGCAGTACTTC	TRBV30	TRBJ2-7	many	-
CASSPHTYTGELFF	TGTGCCAGCTCACCACATACTTACACCGGGGAGCTGTTTTTT	TRBV18	TRBJ2-2	many	-
CASRPGQTLTEAFF	TGTGCCAGCAGACCAGGACAGACCCTCACTGAAGCTTTCTTT	TRBV28	TRBJ1-1	many	-
CASSWGDRGLSGYTF	TGTGCCAGCAGCTGGGGGGACAGGGGTCTCAGCGGCTACACCTTC	TRBV7-8	TRBJ1-2	-	TRBD1
CASSGLAGGRTGELFF	TGTGCCAGTAGCGGGCTAGCGGGAGGGAGGACCGGGGAGCTGTTTTTT	TRBV19	TRBJ2-2	-	TRBD2
CAWSPDAGLPYNEQFF	TGTGCCTGGAGTCCTGACGCAGGACTTCCCTACAATGAGCAGTTCTTC	TRBV30	TRBJ2-1	few	-
CASSLIWRQGRNYGYTF	TGTGCCAGCAGTTTAATCTGGCGGCAGGGGCGAAACTATGGCTACACCTTC	TRBV27	TRBJ1-2	many	-
CSARLRPSLAGDPYEQYF	TGCAGTGCTAGACTTCGTCCCTCTCTAGCGGGAGACCCCTACGAGCAGTACTTC	TRBV20-1	TRBJ2-7	many	TRBD2
CASSYGWGPYEQYF	TGTGCCAGCAGTTACGGATGGGGCCCCTACGAGCAGTACTTC	TRBV6-2/TRBV6-3	TRBJ2-7	few	-
CSARTDRGSYNEQFF	TGCAGCGCCCGGACAGACCGGGGCTCCTACAATGAGCAGTTCTTC	TRBV29-1	TRBJ2-1	few	-
CASSLDWTGVGELFF	TGCGCCAGCAGCTTGGATTGGACAGGGGTTGGGGAGCTGTTTTTT	TRBV5-1	TRBJ2-2	many	TRBD1
CASETGGNRGEQFF	TGCGCCAGCGAAACAGGGGGCAATCGGGGTGAGCAGTTCTTC	TRBV5-1	TRBJ2-1	many	TRBD1
CSVIGGRVDTQYF	TGCAGTGTAATAGGGGGTAGAGTAGATACGCAGTATTTT	TRBV20-1	TRBJ2-3	few	-
CASTAAMNTYNEQFF	TGTGCCAGTACCGCAGCCATGAACACCTACAATGAGCAGTTCTTC	TRBV19	TRBJ2-1	few	-
CASSLPVGEKLFF	TGTGCCAGCAGCTTACCAGTGGGAGAAAAACTGTTTTTT	TRBV7-9	TRBJ1-4	many	-
CASGLGGRADTQYF	TGTGCCAGCGGCCTGGGCGGGAGGGCAGATACGCAGTATTTT	TRBV28	TRBJ2-3	many	TRBD2
CAWSGGQYNQPQHF	TGTGCCTGGAGTGGGGGACAGTATAATCAGCCCCAGCATTTT	TRBV30	TRBJ1-5	-	TRBD1
CASSQRTGRPAFF	TGTGCCAGCAGTCAACGGACAGGTCGGCCGGCTTTCTTT	TRBV6-2/TRBV6-3	TRBJ1-1	many	TRBD1
CASSFTGPPGYNEQFF	TGCGCCAGCAGTTTTACAGGCCCTCCAGGTTACAATGAGCAGTTCTTC	TRBV5-1	TRBJ2-1	-	-
CASSVRMNTEAFF	TGTGCCAGCAGTGTCCGCATGAACACTGAAGCTTTCTTT	TRBV2	TRBJ1-1	many	-
CASKGGDGEQFF	TGTGCCAGTAAGGGAGGGGATGGTGAGCAGTTCTTC	TRBV19	TRBJ2-1	many	TRBD2
CASSRNKKVGTGVNTEAFF	TGTGCCAGCAGCCGAAACAAAAAAGTTGGGACAGGCGTAAACACTGAAGCTTTCTTT	TRBV7-9	TRBJ1-1	many	TRBD1
CASKNTTGRMILAPLHF	TGTGCCAGCAAAAACACAACAGGGAGAATGATATTAGCACCCCTCCACTTT	TRBV19	TRBJ1-6	many	-
CASNFRDGLQETQYF	TGTGCCAGCAACTTCCGGGACGGACTTCAAGAGACCCAGTACTTC	TRBV7-2	TRBJ2-5	many	-
CACLKSSGNTIYF	TGTGCCTGTTTAAAGTCCTCTGGAAACACCATATATTTT	TRBV30	TRBJ1-3	many	-
CSVERAGETQYF	TGCAGCGTTGAACGCGCAGGAGAGACCCAGTACTTC	TRBV29-1	TRBJ2-5	many	-
CAWVNRDTEAFF	TGTGCCTGGGTTAACAGGGACACTGAAGCTTTCTTT	TRBV30	TRBJ1-1	many	-
CASSMEYGQGANSPLHF	TGTGCCAGTAGTATGGAGTACGGACAGGGCGCCAATTCACCCCTCCACTTT	TRBV19	TRBJ1-6	many	TRBD1
CSARDRGWGGNTGELFF	TGCAGTGCTAGAGATCGGGGTTGGGGGGGTAACACCGGGGAGCTGTTTTTT	TRBV20-1	TRBJ2-2	-	TRBD2
CASSQGGGQERYQPQHF	TGTGCCAGCAGCCAAGGAGGTGGACAGGAGAGATATCAGCCCCAGCATTTT	TRBV3-1	TRBJ1-5	-	TRBD1
CASSSRTGRSYTF	TGTGCCAGCAGCAGCCGGACAGGACGAAGCTACACCTTC	TRBV7-8	TRBJ1-2	many	TRBD1
CASSLKGAISGNTIYF	TGTGCCAGCAGTTTAAAGGGAGCAATCTCTGGAAACACCATATATTTT	TRBV12-3/TRBV12-4	TRBJ1-3	many	-
CASSFGLAYEQYF	TGTGCCAGCAGCTTTGGACTAGCTTACGAGCAGTACTTC	TRBV7-8	TRBJ2-7	many	TRBD2